What follows are 10 T cell receptor beta chains derived from one specimen sequenced in a study of T cell repertoires in cytomegalovirus infection. The antigens for these receptors are not known. TCRdb reanalysed the reads using MiXCR and keeps one entry per CDR3 protein. The profile shows 50,000 to 60,000 distinct CDR3 sequences, around a fifth of them singletons. This specimen consisted of CD8+ T cells from cultured PBMCs, obtained from culture after CMV antigen stimulation. The receptors were gathered from a human donor in good health (CMV status not recorded). Some clones in this sample may be carry-over from other donors' samples.

The chain combines TRBV27 with TRBJ1-2; 8 nucleotides line up with TRBD1. CDR1 is MNHEY and CDR2 is SMNVEV in the germline V gene (reference sequence). J was trimmed by 5 bases and V by 6 bases; bases with no gene match: 2. The CDR3 totals 12 residues. The CDR3 protein is CASRGQVYGYTF. CDR3 DNA: TGTGCCAGCAGGGGACAGGTTTATGGCTACACCTTC.

This clonotype came up a few times. The rearrangement uses TRBV7-9 and TRBJ1-2, with 7 bases aligning to TRBD1. The length of the CDR3 is 15 residues. V shed 4 bases, J shed 4 bases, and the junction held 9 bases outside the gene matches. Germline CDR1 reads SEHNR; CDR2 reads FQNEAQ (reference sequence). CDR3 nucleotide sequence: TGTGCCAGCAGCTCGCGGGACAGTATCGGCTATGGCTACACCTTC. Translating it yields CASSSRDSIGYGYTF.

This clonotype was observed a few times. This chain joins TRBV6-2 or TRBV6-3 and TRBJ1-2; a possible D gene is TRBD1 (6 bases). The CDR3 length is 14 residues. Germline CDR1 reads MNHEY; CDR2 reads SVGEGT. V lost 2 bases and J 2 bases, leaving 9 bases between the germline ends. This CDR3 is CASSYPGTNYGYTF. Here the CDR3 DNA reads TGTGCCAGCAGTTACCCGGGGACAAACTATGGCTACACCTTC.

This clonotype came up a few times. This chain links TRBV5-5 with TRBJ2-7; D may match TRBD1 or TRBD2 (5 bases each). CDR1 is SGHKS, CDR2 YYEKEE, per germline (reference sequence). The CDR3 spans 15 residues. Trimming removed 3 bases from V and 0 bases from J, with 13 bases in between. DNA of the CDR3: TGTGCCAGCAGCTGGGGACCGCTCTCCTCCTACGAGCAGTACTTC. Translation: CASSWGPLSSYEQYF. Drawing the rest from reference TRBV5-5 and TRBJ2-7, the complete variable domain is DAGVTQSPTHLIKTRGQQVTLRCSPISGHKSVSWYQQVLGQGPQFIFQYYEKEERGRGNFPDRFSARQFPNYSSELNVNALLLGDSALYLCASSWGPLSSYEQYFGPGTRLTVT.

The V and J genes are TRBV6-2 or TRBV6-3 and TRBJ2-1; 13 bases map to TRBD2. Germline CDR1 MNHEY, CDR2 SVGEGT. CDR3 length: 17 amino acids. Germline trimming cut 4 bases from V and 6 bases from J; bases unmatched to any gene: 9. CDR3 residues: CASSSRPRTSGGNEQFF. DNA of the CDR3: TGTGCCAGCAGTTCCAGACCTCGGACTAGCGGGGGCAATGAGCAGTTCTTC.

The J gene is TRBJ1-4, the V gene TRBV6-5; tentatively, D is TRBD1 (6 bases). The CDR3 has 13 amino acids. CDR1 is MNHEY, CDR2 SVGAGI, per germline. V shed 4 bases and J shed 8 bases, with 11 bases lying between them. The DNA of the CDR3 is TGTGCCAGCAGTTTCGCAGGGGACGAAAAACTGTTTTTT. Translation gives CASSFAGDEKLFF.

A few counts support this clonotype. The chain uses TRBV7-9 and TRBJ2-7; a possible D gene is TRBD2 (6 bases). From germline, CDR1 is SEHNR and CDR2 FQNEAQ (reference sequence). The CDR3 is 15 residues long. The germline V and J ends were trimmed by 5 bases and 0 bases, with 14 bases remaining between them. CDR3 DNA sequence: TGTGCCAGCAGCCGACCCGCGGGGAGCTCCTACGAGCAGTACTTC. This encodes CASSRPAGSSYEQYF. Complete variable domain (other parts from reference TRBV7-9 and TRBJ2-7): DTGVSQNPRHKITKRGQNVTFRCDPISEHNRLYWYRQTLGQGPEFLTYFQNEAQLEKSRLLSDRFSAERPKGSFSTLEIQRTEQGDSAMYLCASSRPAGSSYEQYFGPGTRLTVT.

This clonotype was seen only a few times. The chain combines TRBV7-2 with TRBJ2-4, with D perhaps being TRBD1 or TRBD2 (5 bases each). V gave up 7 bases and J gave up 4 bases, with 8 bases separating them. CDR3 length: 12 residues. Germline V gives CDR1 SGHTA, CDR2 FQGNSA. The DNA of the CDR3 is TGTGCCAGCAAGGGACCGAAAAACATTCAGTACTTC. This gives the protein CASKGPKNIQYF.

This clonotype was found many times. The chain combines TRBV7-2 with TRBJ1-1; D is unresolved. The CDR3 sequence is 15 residues long. V was pared by 4 bases and J by 5 bases, with 17 bases between. The germline gives CDR1 SGHTA, CDR2 FQGNSA. CDR3 amino acids: CASSWVATGGTEAFF. As DNA, the CDR3 is TGTGCCAGCAGCTGGGTGGCCACCGGAGGGACTGAAGCTTTCTTT.

The table lists this clonotype with a few counts. This sequence joins TRBV7-2 and TRBJ1-1; D might be TRBD1 (6 bases). Trimming took off 1 base at V and 6 bases at J, with 12 bases between the two ends. The CDR3 length is 14 residues. Germline assignment: CDR1 SGHTA and CDR2 FQGNSA. The CDR3 loop is CASSLGGGGAEAFF. DNA of the CDR3: TGTGCCAGCAGCTTAGGAGGGGGTGGTGCTGAAGCTTTCTTT.